This TCR beta chain was sequenced for a study of blood T cell repertoires in COVID-19. At the level of the study: COVID-19 samples, acute and convalescent, were from the United States, Italy and Spain. In each case, the material was cDNA or gDNA derived from T cells, B-cell-depleted T cells, or PBMCs.

Per the authors' pipeline: The authors estimated nucleated cell counts from reference gene primer amplification. The data were produced by immunoSEQ multiplex PCR, yet TCRdb's version contains in-frame clones alone and is incomplete. That table supplies the V and J calls and clone size; D and trimming were determined from the DNA. The sample yields approximately 180,000 clones, about 89% seen once. This sequence was found in a man between 40 and 49 years old with active or convalescent COVID-19. Sequencing was performed on peripheral blood.

CDR3 coding DNA: TGTGCCAGCACCCGGGAGGGGGGGTACACAGATACGCAGTATTTT. Encoded protein: CASTREGGYTDTQYF. The J gene is TRBJ2-3, the V gene TRBV11-2; 8 nucleotides match TRBD2. Germline V gives CDR1 SGHAT, CDR2 FQNNGV. CDR3 size: 15 residues. Losses at the gene ends were 7 bases for V and 2 bases for J; bases not matched to a gene: 8. The full variable domain, completed using reference TRBV11-2 and TRBJ2-3, is EAGVAQSPRYKIIEKRQSVAFWCNPISGHATLYWYQQILGQGPKLLIQFQNNGVVDDSQLPKDRFSAERLKGVDSTLKIQPAKLEDSAVYLCASTREGGYTDTQYFGPGTRLTVL.